The rows below give T cell receptor beta chains drawn from one sample of a study of blood T cell repertoires in COVID-19. Some clones are missing from TCRdb's copy, which holds only in-frame ones; the method was immunoSEQ multiplex PCR. The data show roughly 160,000 clones, 75% to 90% seen once. Sequenced material: peripheral blood. Receptors originate from a woman aged 60-75 years with acute or convalescent COVID-19. The CDR3 runs from the conserved cysteine through the conserved F or W. The order of the fields is clone size, J gene, V gene, D gene, CDR3 DNA, CDR3 protein. The D gene is left open where the match is weak. Some rows have no size entry. The others give once, few or many, or a class for an expanded clone.

clone size: .; J gene: TRBJ2-7; V gene: TRBV7-2; D gene: TRBD2; CDR3 DNA: TGTGCCAGCAGCTTAGGTGGGAGACTAGCGGGGAATGAGCAGTACTTC; CDR3 protein: CASSLGGRLAGNEQYF
clone size: .; J gene: TRBJ2-7; V gene: TRBV6-5; D gene: TRBD2; CDR3 DNA: TGTGCCAGCACCAAAAGCGGGGGGGCCTCCTTCGAGCAGTACTTC; CDR3 protein: CASTKSGGASFEQYF
clone size: .; J gene: TRBJ1-2; V gene: TRBV2; D gene: .; CDR3 DNA: TGTGCCAGCAGTGTTTATCCTAACTATGGCTACACCTTC; CDR3 protein: CASSVYPNYGYTF
clone size: .; J gene: TRBJ2-1; V gene: TRBV2; D gene: TRBD1; CDR3 DNA: TGTGCCAGCAGCGGCAGGGGGAATGAGCAGTTCTTC; CDR3 protein: CASSGRGNEQFF
clone size: .; J gene: TRBJ2-7; V gene: TRBV5-4; D gene: .; CDR3 DNA: TGTGCCAGCACCTCACGGGGTCCCTCCTACGAGCAGTACTTC; CDR3 protein: CASTSRGPSYEQYF
clone size: .; J gene: TRBJ1-1; V gene: TRBV10-3; D gene: .; CDR3 DNA: TGTGCCATCAGTGGGCCCCCGGCGGGCCCGGGAACTGAAGCTTTCTTT; CDR3 protein: CAISGPPAGPGTEAFF
clone size: .; J gene: TRBJ2-1; V gene: TRBV19; D gene: TRBD1; CDR3 DNA: TGTGCCAGTATGACAGGGAGCACGTACAATGAGCAGTTCTTC; CDR3 protein: CASMTGSTYNEQFF
clone size: .; J gene: TRBJ2-3; V gene: TRBV12-5; D gene: TRBD2; CDR3 DNA: TGTGCTAGTGGACCGCGCGGGGGGGTCCCCCCGACGCAGTATTTT; CDR3 protein: CASGPRGGVPPTQYF
clone size: .; J gene: TRBJ2-3; V gene: TRBV18; D gene: .; CDR3 DNA: TGTGCCAGCCACGGGGGAGGTCGTCATCCAGATACGCAGTATTTT; CDR3 protein: CASHGGGRHPDTQYF
clone size: .; J gene: TRBJ2-7; V gene: TRBV10-2; D gene: .; CDR3 DNA: TGCGCCAGCAGTACCTTGAGTCTCTACGAGCAGTACTTC; CDR3 protein: CASSTLSLYEQYF
clone size: .; J gene: TRBJ2-3; V gene: TRBV27; D gene: .; CDR3 DNA: TGTGCCAGCAGTTTAGCGCCGATGGTCACAGATACGCAGTATTTT; CDR3 protein: CASSLAPMVTDTQYF
clone size: .; J gene: TRBJ2-7; V gene: TRBV7-9; D gene: .; CDR3 DNA: TGTGCCAGCAGCTTATCACAGGACCCCTCCTACGAGCAGTACTTC; CDR3 protein: CASSLSQDPSYEQYF
clone size: .; J gene: TRBJ2-7; V gene: TRBV7-2; D gene: TRBD2; CDR3 DNA: TGTGCCAGCAGCTTAACTAGCGGGGGGGTGTACGAGCAGTACTTC; CDR3 protein: CASSLTSGGVYEQYF
clone size: .; J gene: TRBJ2-3; V gene: TRBV7-8; D gene: TRBD2; CDR3 DNA: TGTGCCAGCAGCTCAGGTTGGGGGGGGACAGATACGCAGTATTTT; CDR3 protein: CASSSGWGGTDTQYF
clone size: .; J gene: TRBJ1-3; V gene: TRBV7-2; D gene: .; CDR3 DNA: TGTGCCAGCAGCCCCAGACCAGGGCAGGGAAACACCATATATTTT; CDR3 protein: CASSPRPGQGNTIYF
clone size: .; J gene: TRBJ1-2; V gene: TRBV9; D gene: TRBD1; CDR3 DNA: TGTGCCAGCAGCACAACCGGGACAGGGATGGCTGGCTACACCTTC; CDR3 protein: CASSTTGTGMAGYTF
clone size: .; J gene: TRBJ1-1; V gene: TRBV19; D gene: TRBD1; CDR3 DNA: TGTGCCAGTAGTATAAAAGGGTGGACAGGACTGAACACTGAAGCTTTCTTT; CDR3 protein: CASSIKGWTGLNTEAFF
clone size: .; J gene: TRBJ1-3; V gene: TRBV10-1; D gene: .; CDR3 DNA: TGCGCCAGCAGTGGAGGGTCGCCTGGAAACACCATATATTTT; CDR3 protein: CASSGGSPGNTIYF
clone size: .; J gene: TRBJ1-1; V gene: TRBV5-1; D gene: TRBD1; CDR3 DNA: TGCGCCAGCAGCAAAGACAGGGCGGACACTGAAGCTTTCTTT; CDR3 protein: CASSKDRADTEAFF
clone size: .; J gene: TRBJ2-7; V gene: TRBV2; D gene: .; CDR3 DNA: TGTGCCAGCAGGGAGGCCTACGAGCAGTACTTC; CDR3 protein: CASREAYEQYF
clone size: once; J gene: TRBJ2-2; V gene: TRBV4-2; D gene: TRBD2; CDR3 DNA: TGTGCCAGCAGCCAAGGTACCAGCGGGGAGAACACCGGGGAGCTGTTTTTT; CDR3 protein: CASSQGTSGENTGELFF
clone size: .; J gene: TRBJ1-4; V gene: TRBV21-1; D gene: .; CDR3 DNA: TGTGCCAGCAGCAAAGGGGACAGGGAAAGATCGACTAATGAAAAACTGTTTTTT; CDR3 protein: CASSKGDRERSTNEKLFF
clone size: .; J gene: TRBJ2-7; V gene: TRBV7-6; D gene: TRBD2; CDR3 DNA: TGTGCCAGCAGCTTAGCTGGGCGGGGGGGCTTCTACGAGCAGTACTTC; CDR3 protein: CASSLAGRGGFYEQYF
clone size: many; J gene: TRBJ1-4; V gene: TRBV18; D gene: TRBD1; CDR3 DNA: TGTGCCAGCTCACGAAACAGGGGTTTCGCAACTAATGAAAAACTGTTTTTT; CDR3 protein: CASSRNRGFATNEKLFF
clone size: .; J gene: TRBJ1-2; V gene: TRBV5-6; D gene: .; CDR3 DNA: TGTGCCAGCAGCTTGGCCTTGGGGGGACCTAACTATGGCTACACCTTC; CDR3 protein: CASSLALGGPNYGYTF
clone size: .; J gene: TRBJ1-1; V gene: TRBV19; D gene: .; CDR3 DNA: TGTGCCAGTAGTAAAGGGAGGAACACTGAAGCTTTCTTT; CDR3 protein: CASSKGRNTEAFF
clone size: .; J gene: TRBJ2-7; V gene: TRBV2; D gene: .; CDR3 DNA: TGTGCCAGCAGCGACTGGAGGGGTCCAGAGGGTTACGAGCAGTACTTC; CDR3 protein: CASSDWRGPEGYEQYF
clone size: .; J gene: TRBJ2-1; V gene: TRBV5-4; D gene: .; CDR3 DNA: TGTGCCAGCAGCTTGGGTAAGCGGGCGAGCTCCTACAATGAGCAGTTCTTC; CDR3 protein: CASSLGKRASSYNEQFF
clone size: .; J gene: TRBJ1-1; V gene: TRBV5-1; D gene: .; CDR3 DNA: TGCGCCAGCAGCTTGGCGATAGGGACACCTGAAGCTTTCTTT; CDR3 protein: CASSLAIGTPEAFF
clone size: .; J gene: TRBJ2-3; V gene: TRBV4-2; D gene: .; CDR3 DNA: TGTGCCAGCAGCCAAGCCAGCGTCAAGACAGATACGCAGTATTTT; CDR3 protein: CASSQASVKTDTQYF
clone size: .; J gene: TRBJ2-7; V gene: TRBV27; D gene: TRBD2; CDR3 DNA: TGTGCCAGCAGTTTTGAGCGGGGATACGAGCAGTACTTC; CDR3 protein: CASSFERGYEQYF
clone size: .; J gene: TRBJ1-2; V gene: TRBV5-6; D gene: .; CDR3 DNA: TGTGCCAGCAGCTTGGCAGGCAACTATGGCTACACCTTC; CDR3 protein: CASSLAGNYGYTF
clone size: .; J gene: TRBJ2-1; V gene: TRBV7-2; D gene: .; CDR3 DNA: TGTGCCAGCAGATTCGACTGGAGCTCCTACAATGAGCAGTTCTTC; CDR3 protein: CASRFDWSSYNEQFF
clone size: .; J gene: TRBJ2-5; V gene: TRBV5-5; D gene: TRBD1; CDR3 DNA: TGTGCCAGCAGCTTTCGACAGGGTGGAGAGACCCAGTACTTC; CDR3 protein: CASSFRQGGETQYF
clone size: .; J gene: TRBJ1-1; V gene: TRBV2; D gene: TRBD1; CDR3 DNA: TGTGCCAGCGGAAAGGACAGGGCGATTGAAGCTTTCTTT; CDR3 protein: CASGKDRAIEAFF
clone size: .; J gene: TRBJ1-3; V gene: TRBV2; D gene: .; CDR3 DNA: TGTGCCAGCAGTGTTGGCAACACCATATATTTT; CDR3 protein: CASSVGNTIYF
clone size: .; J gene: TRBJ1-1; V gene: TRBV6-5; D gene: .; CDR3 DNA: TGTGCCAGCAGTTACTCAGGGTTGGGGGGCACTGAAGCTTTCTTT; CDR3 protein: CASSYSGLGGTEAFF
clone size: once; J gene: TRBJ1-2; V gene: TRBV27; D gene: .; CDR3 DNA: TGTGCCAGCAGTTTAAGCCCGAACCTCTATGGCTACACCTTC; CDR3 protein: CASSLSPNLYGYTF
clone size: .; J gene: TRBJ2-7; V gene: TRBV7-3; D gene: TRBD1; CDR3 DNA: TGTGCCAGCAGCCCTCAGGGGGCGGCCGAGCAGTACTTC; CDR3 protein: CASSPQGAAEQYF
clone size: .; J gene: TRBJ2-1; V gene: TRBV7-6; D gene: TRBD2; CDR3 DNA: TGTGCCAGCAGCTTAGGGGGCCTAGCGGGGGGTTATTACAATGAGCAGTTCTTC; CDR3 protein: CASSLGGLAGGYYNEQFF
clone size: .; J gene: TRBJ2-1; V gene: TRBV12-5; D gene: TRBD1; CDR3 DNA: TGTGCTAGTGGTTCCTACACAGGGGTGTCCTACAATGAGCAGTTCTTC; CDR3 protein: CASGSYTGVSYNEQFF
clone size: .; J gene: TRBJ2-5; V gene: TRBV7-9; D gene: TRBD1; CDR3 DNA: TGTGCCAGCAGCTCGCCGCGGGACAGGGGCGAGACCCAGTACTTC; CDR3 protein: CASSSPRDRGETQYF
clone size: .; J gene: TRBJ1-1; V gene: TRBV6-5; D gene: .; CDR3 DNA: TGTGCCAGCAGTTACCGGGAGCAAGCTTTCTTT; CDR3 protein: CASSYREQAFF
clone size: .; J gene: TRBJ1-4; V gene: TRBV6-5; D gene: .; CDR3 DNA: TGTGCCAGCAGTCACAGGGAAAATGAAAAACTGTTTTTT; CDR3 protein: CASSHRENEKLFF
clone size: .; J gene: TRBJ2-7; V gene: TRBV11-2; D gene: TRBD1; CDR3 DNA: TGTGCCAGCAGCTTAGTGGGGACAGGGGATTCCGGGCAGTACTTC; CDR3 protein: CASSLVGTGDSGQYF
clone size: .; J gene: TRBJ2-7; V gene: TRBV14; D gene: TRBD2; CDR3 DNA: TGTGCCAGCAGCCAGAGGCGGGAGGGCGGCGAGCAGTACTTC; CDR3 protein: CASSQRREGGEQYF
clone size: .; J gene: TRBJ1-6; V gene: TRBV2; D gene: TRBD1; CDR3 DNA: TGTGCCAGCAGTCCCTTGACAGGGAGTTCACCCCTCCACTTT; CDR3 protein: CASSPLTGSSPLHF
clone size: once; J gene: TRBJ1-1; V gene: TRBV7-2; D gene: .; CDR3 DNA: TGTGCCAGCAGCTTCAACAGTCCAAACACTGAAGCTTTCTTT; CDR3 protein: CASSFNSPNTEAFF
clone size: .; J gene: TRBJ1-6; V gene: TRBV7-6; D gene: .; CDR3 DNA: TGTGCCAGCAGCTTGGTCAGGGGCGCCTATAATTCACCCCTCCACTTT; CDR3 protein: CASSLVRGAYNSPLHF
clone size: .; J gene: TRBJ2-7; V gene: TRBV12-3/TRBV12-4; D gene: .; CDR3 DNA: TGTGCCAGCCGTTACGGCTACGAGCAGTACTTC; CDR3 protein: CASRYGYEQYF
clone size: .; J gene: TRBJ2-5; V gene: TRBV5-1; D gene: TRBD1; CDR3 DNA: TGCGCCAGCACCCAGTGGGACAGGAGGGACGAGACCCAGTACTTC; CDR3 protein: CASTQWDRRDETQYF
clone size: once; J gene: TRBJ2-3; V gene: TRBV4-1; D gene: TRBD2; CDR3 DNA: TGCGCCAGCAGCCCACACTTAGCGGGGGGGCGCACAGATACGCAGTATTTT; CDR3 protein: CASSPHLAGGRTDTQYF
clone size: .; J gene: TRBJ1-6; V gene: TRBV5-1; D gene: TRBD1; CDR3 DNA: TGCGCCAGCAGTCCGCCTGGGACAGGGGAATCACCCCTCCACTTT; CDR3 protein: CASSPPGTGESPLHF
clone size: .; J gene: TRBJ1-1; V gene: TRBV4-2; D gene: .; CDR3 DNA: TGTGCCAGCAGCCAAGATTGGGCAGGGCTGAACACTGAAGCTTTCTTT; CDR3 protein: CASSQDWAGLNTEAFF
clone size: .; J gene: TRBJ2-6; V gene: TRBV10-1; D gene: .; CDR3 DNA: TGCGCCAGCAGTCCGTCCTCTGGGGCCAACGTCCTGACTTTC; CDR3 protein: CASSPSSGANVLTF